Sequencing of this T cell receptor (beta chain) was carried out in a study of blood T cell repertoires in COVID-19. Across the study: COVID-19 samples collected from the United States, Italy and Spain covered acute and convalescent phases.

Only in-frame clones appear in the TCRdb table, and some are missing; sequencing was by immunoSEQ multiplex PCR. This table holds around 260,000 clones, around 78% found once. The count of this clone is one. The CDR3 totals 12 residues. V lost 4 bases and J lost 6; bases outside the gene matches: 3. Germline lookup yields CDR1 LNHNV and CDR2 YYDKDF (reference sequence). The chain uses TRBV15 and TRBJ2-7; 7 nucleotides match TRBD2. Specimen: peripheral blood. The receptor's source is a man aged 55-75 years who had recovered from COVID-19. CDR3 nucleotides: TGTGCCACCAGCATAACTAGCGTCGAGCAGTACTTC. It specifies CATSITSVEQYF.